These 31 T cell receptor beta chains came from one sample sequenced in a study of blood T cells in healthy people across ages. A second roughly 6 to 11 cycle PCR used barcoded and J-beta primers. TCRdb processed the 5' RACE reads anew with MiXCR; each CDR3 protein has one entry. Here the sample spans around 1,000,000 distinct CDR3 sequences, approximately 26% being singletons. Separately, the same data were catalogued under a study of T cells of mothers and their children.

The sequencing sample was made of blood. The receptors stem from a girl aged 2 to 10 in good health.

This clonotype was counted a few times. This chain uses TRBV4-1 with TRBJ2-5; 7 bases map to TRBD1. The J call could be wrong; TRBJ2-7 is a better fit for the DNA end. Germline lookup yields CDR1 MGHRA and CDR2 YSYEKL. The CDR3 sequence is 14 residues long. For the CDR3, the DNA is TGCGCCAGCACGCCGGACAGGAACTACTACGAGCAGTACTTC. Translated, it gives CASTPDRNYYEQYF.

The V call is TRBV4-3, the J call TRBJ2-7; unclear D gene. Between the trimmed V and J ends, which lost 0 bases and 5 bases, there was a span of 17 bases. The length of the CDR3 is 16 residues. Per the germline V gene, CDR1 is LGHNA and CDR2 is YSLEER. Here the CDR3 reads CASSQEVLGLRNEQYF. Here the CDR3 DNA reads TGCGCCAGCAGCCAAGAAGTCCTAGGCTTAAGAAACGAGCAGTACTTC.

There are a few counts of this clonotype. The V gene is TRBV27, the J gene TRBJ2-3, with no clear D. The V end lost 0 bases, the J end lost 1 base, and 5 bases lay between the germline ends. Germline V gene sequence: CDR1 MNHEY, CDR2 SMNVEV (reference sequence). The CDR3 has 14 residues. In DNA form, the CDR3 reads TGTGCCAGCAGTTTATCGTTCCGCACAGATACGCAGTATTTT. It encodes CASSLSFRTDTQYF.

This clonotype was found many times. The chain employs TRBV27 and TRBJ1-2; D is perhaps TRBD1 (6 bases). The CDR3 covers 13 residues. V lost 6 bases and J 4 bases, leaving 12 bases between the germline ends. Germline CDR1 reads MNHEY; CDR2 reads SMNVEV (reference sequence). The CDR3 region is CASSLQGPYGYTF. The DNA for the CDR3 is TGTGCCAGCAGCCTACAGGGCCCCTATGGCTACACCTTC.

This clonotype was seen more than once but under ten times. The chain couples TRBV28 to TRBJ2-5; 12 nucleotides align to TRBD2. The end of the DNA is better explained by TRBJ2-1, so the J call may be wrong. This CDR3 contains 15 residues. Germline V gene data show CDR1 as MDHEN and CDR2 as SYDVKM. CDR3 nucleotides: TGTGCCAGCAGTTCCGGGACTAGCGGGCGGAATGAGCAGTTCTTC. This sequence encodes CASSSGTSGRNEQFF.

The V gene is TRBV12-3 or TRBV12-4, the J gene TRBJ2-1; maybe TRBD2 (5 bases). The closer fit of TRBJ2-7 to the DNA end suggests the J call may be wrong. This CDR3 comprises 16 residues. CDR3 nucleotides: TGTGCCAGCAGTTTTAATCGGAGACTAAGCTCCTACGAGCAGTACTTC. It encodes CASSFNRRLSSYEQYF.

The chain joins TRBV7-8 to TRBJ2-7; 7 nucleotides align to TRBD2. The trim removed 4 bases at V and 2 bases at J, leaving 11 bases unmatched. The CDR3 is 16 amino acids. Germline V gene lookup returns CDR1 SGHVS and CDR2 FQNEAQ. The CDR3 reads CASSSFTGGVPYEQYF. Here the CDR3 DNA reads TGTGCCAGCAGCTCCTTCACGGGGGGTGTACCCTACGAGCAGTACTTC.

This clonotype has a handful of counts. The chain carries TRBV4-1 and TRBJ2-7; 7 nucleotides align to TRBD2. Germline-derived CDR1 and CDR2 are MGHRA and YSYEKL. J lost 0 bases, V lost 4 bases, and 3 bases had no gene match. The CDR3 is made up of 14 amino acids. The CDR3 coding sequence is TGCGCCAGCAGCCGGACTAGTGACTCCTACGAGCAGTACTTC. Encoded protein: CASSRTSDSYEQYF.

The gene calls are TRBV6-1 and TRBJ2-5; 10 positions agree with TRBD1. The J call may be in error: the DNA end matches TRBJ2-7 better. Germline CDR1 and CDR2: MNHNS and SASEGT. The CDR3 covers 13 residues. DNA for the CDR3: TGTGCCGCTTCGGGACAGGGGAATGACGAGCAGTACTTC. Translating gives CAASGQGNDEQYF.

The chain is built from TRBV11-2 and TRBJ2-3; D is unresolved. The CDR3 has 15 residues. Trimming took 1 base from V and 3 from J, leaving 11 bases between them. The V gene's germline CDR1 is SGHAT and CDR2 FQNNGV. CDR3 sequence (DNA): TGTGCCAGCAGCTTAGCGTCCACGGGTACAGATACGCAGTATTTT. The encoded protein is CASSLASTGTDTQYF.

CDR3 region: CASRAMKSSYNSPLHF. CDR3 DNA sequence: TGTGCCAGCAGGGCAATGAAAAGCTCCTATAATTCACCCCTCCACTTT. The V and J genes are TRBV13 and TRBJ1-6; D is unresolved. From germline, CDR1 is PRHDT and CDR2 FYEKMQ (reference sequence). V lost 6 bases and J 0 bases, leaving 12 bases between the germline ends. The length of the CDR3 is 16 residues.

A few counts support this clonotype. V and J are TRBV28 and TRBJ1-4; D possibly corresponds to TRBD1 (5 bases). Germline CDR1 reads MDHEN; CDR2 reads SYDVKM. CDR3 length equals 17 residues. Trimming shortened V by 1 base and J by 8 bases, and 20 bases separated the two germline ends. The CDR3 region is CASSLFNSVQASEKLFF. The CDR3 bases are TGTGCCAGCAGTTTATTTAATTCGGTACAGGCCTCAGAAAAACTGTTTTTT.

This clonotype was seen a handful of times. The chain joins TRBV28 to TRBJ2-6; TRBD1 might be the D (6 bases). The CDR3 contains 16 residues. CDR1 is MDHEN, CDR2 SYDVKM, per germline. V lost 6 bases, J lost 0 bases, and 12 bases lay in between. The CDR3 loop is CASRQLGGSGANVLTF. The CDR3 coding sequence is TGTGCCAGCAGACAGCTAGGGGGCTCTGGGGCCAACGTCCTGACTTTC.

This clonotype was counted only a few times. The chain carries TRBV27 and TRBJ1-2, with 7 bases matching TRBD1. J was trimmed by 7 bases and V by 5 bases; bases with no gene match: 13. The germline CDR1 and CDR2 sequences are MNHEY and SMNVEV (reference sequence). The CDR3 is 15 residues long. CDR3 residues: CASSPIGTVAGGYTF. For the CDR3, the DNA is TGTGCCAGCAGTCCTATCGGGACAGTAGCAGGTGGCTACACCTTC.

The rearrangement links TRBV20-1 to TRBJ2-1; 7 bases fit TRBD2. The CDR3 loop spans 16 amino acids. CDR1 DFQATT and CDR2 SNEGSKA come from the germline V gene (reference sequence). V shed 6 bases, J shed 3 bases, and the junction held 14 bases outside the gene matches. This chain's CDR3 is CSAKSGGRGDYNEQFF. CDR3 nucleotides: TGCAGTGCCAAATCTGGCGGGAGAGGGGACTACAATGAGCAGTTCTTC.

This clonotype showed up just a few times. In nucleotides, the CDR3 is TGTGCCAGCAGCGACAGGGTGGATGATACGCAGTATTTT. As protein: CASSDRVDDTQYF. The V gene is TRBV6-5, the J gene TRBJ2-3; 7 nucleotides align to TRBD1. The junction had 6 bases not matched to a gene; V was cut back by 6 bases and J by 6 bases. The CDR3 totals 13 residues. CDR1 is MNHEY and CDR2 is SVGAGI in the germline V gene.

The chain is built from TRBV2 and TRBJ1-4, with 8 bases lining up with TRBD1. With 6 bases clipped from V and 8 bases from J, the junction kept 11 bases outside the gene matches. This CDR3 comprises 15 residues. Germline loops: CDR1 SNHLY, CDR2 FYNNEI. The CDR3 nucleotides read TGTGCCAGCAGCGACACAGGGGGAGTAGGAGAAAAACTGTTTTTT. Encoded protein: CASSDTGGVGEKLFF.

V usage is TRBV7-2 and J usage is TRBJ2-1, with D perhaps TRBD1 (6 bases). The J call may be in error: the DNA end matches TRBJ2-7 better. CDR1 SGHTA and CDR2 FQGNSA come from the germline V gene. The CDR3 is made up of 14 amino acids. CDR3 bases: TGTGCCAGCAGCTCTTCCCCGACAGGCTACGAGCAGTACTTC. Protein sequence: CASSSSPTGYEQYF.

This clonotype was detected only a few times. The CDR3 loop reads CSAPKGGTGALLDYNEQFF. CDR3 in DNA: TGCAGTGCTCCTAAAGGCGGGACAGGGGCCTTATTAGACTACAATGAGCAGTTCTTC. This chain connects TRBV20-1 to TRBJ2-1, with TRBD1 matching over 10 bases. The germline V gene has CDR1 DFQATT and CDR2 SNEGSKA (reference sequence). Germline trimming cut 5 bases from V and 3 bases from J; bases unmatched to any gene: 19. The CDR3 is 19 amino acids.

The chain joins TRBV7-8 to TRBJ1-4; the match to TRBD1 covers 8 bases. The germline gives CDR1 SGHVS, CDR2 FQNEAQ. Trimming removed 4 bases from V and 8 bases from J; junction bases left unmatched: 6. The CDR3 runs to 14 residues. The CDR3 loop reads CASSWTGTEEKLFF. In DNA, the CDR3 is TGTGCCAGCAGCTGGACAGGGACGGAAGAAAAACTGTTTTTT.

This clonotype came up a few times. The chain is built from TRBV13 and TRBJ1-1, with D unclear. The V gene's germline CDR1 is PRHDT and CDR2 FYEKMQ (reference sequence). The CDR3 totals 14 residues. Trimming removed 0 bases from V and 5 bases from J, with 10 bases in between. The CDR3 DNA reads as TGTGCCAGCAGCTTAGGCCTCACGGGGACTGAAGCTTTCTTT. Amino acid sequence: CASSLGLTGTEAFF.

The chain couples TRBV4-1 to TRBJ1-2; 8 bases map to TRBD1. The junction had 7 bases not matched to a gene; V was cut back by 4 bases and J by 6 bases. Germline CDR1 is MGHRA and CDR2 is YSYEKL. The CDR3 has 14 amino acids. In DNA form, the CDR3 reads TGCGCCAGCAGCCCGTCGACAGGGGTGAATGGCTACACCTTC. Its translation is CASSPSTGVNGYTF.

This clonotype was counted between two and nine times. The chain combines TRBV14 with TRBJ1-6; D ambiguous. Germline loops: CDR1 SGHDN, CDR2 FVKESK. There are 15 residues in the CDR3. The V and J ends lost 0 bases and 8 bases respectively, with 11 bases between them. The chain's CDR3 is CASSQDGLRDSPLHF. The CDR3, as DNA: TGTGCCAGCAGCCAAGATGGGTTAAGGGATTCACCCCTCCACTTT.

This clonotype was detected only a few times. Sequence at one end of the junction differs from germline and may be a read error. The CDR3 nucleotides are TGTGCCAGCAGTGAACTAGCGGGAGGGCGGAAAACCGGGGAGCCGTTTTTT. Protein sequence: CASSELAGGRKTGEPFF. V is TRBV7-3 and J is TRBJ2-2; 13 bases agree with TRBD2. The germline CDR1 and CDR2 sequences are SGHTA and FQGTGA. This CDR3 is built from 17 residues.

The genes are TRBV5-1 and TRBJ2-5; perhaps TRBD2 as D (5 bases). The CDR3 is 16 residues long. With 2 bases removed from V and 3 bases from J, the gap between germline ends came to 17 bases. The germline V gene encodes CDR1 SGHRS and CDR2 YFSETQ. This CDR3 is CASSLGEWSGKETQYF. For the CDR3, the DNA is TGCGCCAGCAGCTTAGGAGAGTGGAGCGGAAAAGAGACCCAGTACTTC. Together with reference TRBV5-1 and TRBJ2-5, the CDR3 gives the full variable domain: KAGVTQTPRYLIKTRGQQVTLSCSPISGHRSVSWYQQTPGQGLQFLFEYFSETQRNKGNFPGRFSGRQFSNSRSEMNVSTLELGDSALYLCASSLGEWSGKETQYFGPGTRLLVL.

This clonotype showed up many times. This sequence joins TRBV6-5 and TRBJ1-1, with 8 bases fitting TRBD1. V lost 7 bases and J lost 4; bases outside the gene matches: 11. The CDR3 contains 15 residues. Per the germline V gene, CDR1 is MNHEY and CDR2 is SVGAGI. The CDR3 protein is CASTYPGGAATEAFF. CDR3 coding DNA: TGTGCCAGCACCTATCCAGGGGGCGCCGCCACTGAAGCTTTCTTT.

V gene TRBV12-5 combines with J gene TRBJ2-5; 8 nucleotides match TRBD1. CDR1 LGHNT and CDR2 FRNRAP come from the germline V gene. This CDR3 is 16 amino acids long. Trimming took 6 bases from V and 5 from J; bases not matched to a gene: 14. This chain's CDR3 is CASGRVQGDEGETQYF. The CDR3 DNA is TGTGCTAGTGGCCGTGTACAGGGGGACGAAGGGGAGACCCAGTACTTC.

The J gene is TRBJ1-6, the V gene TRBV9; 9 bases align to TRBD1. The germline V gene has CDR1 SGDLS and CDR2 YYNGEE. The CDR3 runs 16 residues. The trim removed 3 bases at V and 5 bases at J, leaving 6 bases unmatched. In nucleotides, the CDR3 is TGTGCCAGCAGCGGGACACAGGGGGCACATAATTCACCCCTCCACTTT. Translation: CASSGTQGAHNSPLHF.

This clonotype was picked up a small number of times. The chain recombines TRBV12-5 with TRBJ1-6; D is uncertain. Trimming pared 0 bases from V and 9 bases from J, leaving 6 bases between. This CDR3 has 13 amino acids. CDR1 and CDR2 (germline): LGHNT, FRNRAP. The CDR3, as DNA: TGTGCTAGTGGTTTGGTATTCGGTTCACCCCTCCACTTT. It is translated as CASGLVFGSPLHF. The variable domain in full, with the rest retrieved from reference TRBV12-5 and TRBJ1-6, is DARVTQTPRHKVTEMGQEVTMRCQPILGHNTVFWYRQTMMQGLELLAYFRNRAPLDDSGMPKDRFSAEMPDATLATLKIQPSEPRDSAVYFCASGLVFGSPLHFGNGTRLTVT.

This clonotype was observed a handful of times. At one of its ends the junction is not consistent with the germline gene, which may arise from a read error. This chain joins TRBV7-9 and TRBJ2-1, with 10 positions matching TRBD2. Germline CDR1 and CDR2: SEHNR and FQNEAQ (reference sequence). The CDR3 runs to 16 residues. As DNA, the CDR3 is TGTGCCAGCAGCTTAATCCTGAGCGGGAGGGCCGACGAGCAATACTTC. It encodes CASSLILSGRADEQYF.

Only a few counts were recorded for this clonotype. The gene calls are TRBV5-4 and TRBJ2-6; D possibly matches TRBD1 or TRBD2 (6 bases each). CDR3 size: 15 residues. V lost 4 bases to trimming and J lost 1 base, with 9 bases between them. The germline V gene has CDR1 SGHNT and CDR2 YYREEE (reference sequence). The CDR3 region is CASSGGQSGANVLTF. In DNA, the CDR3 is TGTGCCAGCAGCGGGGGGCAGTCTGGGGCCAACGTCCTGACTTTC.